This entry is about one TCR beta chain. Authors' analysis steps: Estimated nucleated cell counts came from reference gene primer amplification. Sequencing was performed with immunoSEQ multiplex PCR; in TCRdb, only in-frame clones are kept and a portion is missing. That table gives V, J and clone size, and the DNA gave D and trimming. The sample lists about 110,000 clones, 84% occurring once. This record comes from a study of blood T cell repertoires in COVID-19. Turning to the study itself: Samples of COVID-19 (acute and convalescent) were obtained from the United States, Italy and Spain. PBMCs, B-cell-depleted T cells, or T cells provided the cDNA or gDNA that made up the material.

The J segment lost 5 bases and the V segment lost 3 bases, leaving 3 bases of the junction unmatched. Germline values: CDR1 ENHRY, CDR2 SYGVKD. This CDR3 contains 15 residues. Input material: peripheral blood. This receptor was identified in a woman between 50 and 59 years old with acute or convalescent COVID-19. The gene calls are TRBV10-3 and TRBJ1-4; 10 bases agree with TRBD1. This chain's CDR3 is CAISDLGQGNEKLFF. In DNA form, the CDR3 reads TGTGCCATCAGTGATTTGGGACAGGGGAATGAAAAACTGTTTTTT.